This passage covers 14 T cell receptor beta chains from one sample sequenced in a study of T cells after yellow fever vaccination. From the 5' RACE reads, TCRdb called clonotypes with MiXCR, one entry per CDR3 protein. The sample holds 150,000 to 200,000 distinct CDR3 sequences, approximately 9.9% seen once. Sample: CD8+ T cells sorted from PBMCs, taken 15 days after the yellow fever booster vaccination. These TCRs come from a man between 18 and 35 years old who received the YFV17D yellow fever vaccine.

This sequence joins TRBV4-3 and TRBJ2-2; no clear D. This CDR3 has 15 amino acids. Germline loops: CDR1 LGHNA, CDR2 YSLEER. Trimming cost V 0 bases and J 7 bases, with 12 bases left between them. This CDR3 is CASSQDEGGYGELFF. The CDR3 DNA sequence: TGCGCCAGCAGCCAAGATGAAGGTGGTTACGGGGAGCTGTTTTTT.

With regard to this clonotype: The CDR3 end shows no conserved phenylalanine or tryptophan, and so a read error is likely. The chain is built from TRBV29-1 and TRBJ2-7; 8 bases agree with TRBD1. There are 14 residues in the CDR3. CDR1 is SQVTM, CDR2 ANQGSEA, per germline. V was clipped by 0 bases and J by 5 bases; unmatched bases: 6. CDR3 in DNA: TGCAGCGTTGAAGACCCAGGGGGCTCGGACGAGCAGTACTCC. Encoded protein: CSVEDPGGSDEQYS.

The CDR3 sequence: CSADPRDLKGTEAFF. In nucleotides, the CDR3 is TGCAGTGCTGACCCCCGGGACCTTAAGGGCACTGAAGCTTTCTTT. The chain carries TRBV20-1 and TRBJ1-1, with D maybe TRBD1 (5 bases). Trimming removed 5 bases from V and 4 bases from J, with 20 bases in between. Germline assignment: CDR1 DFQATT and CDR2 SNEGSKA (reference sequence). CDR3 length: 15 amino acids.

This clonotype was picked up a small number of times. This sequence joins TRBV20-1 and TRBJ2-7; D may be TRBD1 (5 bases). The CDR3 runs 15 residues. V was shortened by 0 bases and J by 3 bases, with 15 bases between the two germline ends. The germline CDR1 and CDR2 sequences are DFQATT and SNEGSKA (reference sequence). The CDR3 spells CSARDRGRPHYEQYV. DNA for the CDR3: TGCAGTGCTAGAGATAGGGGCCGCCCGCACTACGAGCAGTACGTC.

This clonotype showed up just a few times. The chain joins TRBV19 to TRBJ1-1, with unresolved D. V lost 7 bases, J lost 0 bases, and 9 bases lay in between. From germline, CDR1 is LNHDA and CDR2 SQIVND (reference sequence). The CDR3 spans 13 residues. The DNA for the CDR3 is TGTGCCAGTACTCTTCGGATGAACACTGAAGCTTTCTTT. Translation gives CASTLRMNTEAFF.

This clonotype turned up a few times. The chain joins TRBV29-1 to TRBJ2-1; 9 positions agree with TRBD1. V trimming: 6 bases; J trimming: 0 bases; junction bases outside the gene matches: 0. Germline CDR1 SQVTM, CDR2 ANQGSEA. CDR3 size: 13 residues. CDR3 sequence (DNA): TGCAGCGTGGGACAGGGCTCCTACAATGAGCAGTTCTTC. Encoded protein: CSVGQGSYNEQFF.

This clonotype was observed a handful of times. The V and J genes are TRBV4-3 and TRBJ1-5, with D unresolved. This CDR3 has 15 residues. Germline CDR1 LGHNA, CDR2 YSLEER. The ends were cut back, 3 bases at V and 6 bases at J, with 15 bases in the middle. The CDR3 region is CASSQNAARRQPQHF. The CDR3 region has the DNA TGCGCCAGCAGCCAGAACGCGGCCCGCCGTCAGCCCCAGCATTTT.

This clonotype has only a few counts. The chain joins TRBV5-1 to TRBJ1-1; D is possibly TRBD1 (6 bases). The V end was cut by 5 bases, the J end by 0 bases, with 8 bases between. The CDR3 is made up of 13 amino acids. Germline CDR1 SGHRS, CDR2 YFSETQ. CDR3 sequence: CASRGDMNTEAFF. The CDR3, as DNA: TGCGCCAGCAGGGGGGACATGAACACTGAAGCTTTCTTT.

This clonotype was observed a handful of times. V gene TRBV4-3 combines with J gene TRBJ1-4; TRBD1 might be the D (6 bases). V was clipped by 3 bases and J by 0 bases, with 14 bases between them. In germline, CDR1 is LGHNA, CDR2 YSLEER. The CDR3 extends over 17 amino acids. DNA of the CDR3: TGCGCCAGCAGCCACGTCCCGGGACATTCAACTAATGAAAAACTGTTTTTT. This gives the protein CASSHVPGHSTNEKLFF.

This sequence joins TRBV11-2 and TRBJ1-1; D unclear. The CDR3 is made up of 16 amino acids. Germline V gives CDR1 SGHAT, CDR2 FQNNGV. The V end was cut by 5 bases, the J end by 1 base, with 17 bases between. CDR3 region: CASSLTTRPPNTEAFF. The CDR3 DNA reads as TGTGCCAGCAGCCTCACCACGCGGCCCCCGAACACTGAAGCTTTCTTT.

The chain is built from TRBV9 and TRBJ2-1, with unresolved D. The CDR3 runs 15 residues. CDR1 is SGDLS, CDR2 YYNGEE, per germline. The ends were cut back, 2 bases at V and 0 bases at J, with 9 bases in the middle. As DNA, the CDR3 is TGTGCCAGCAGCGTCGCGCCGAGCTCCTACAATGAGCAGTTCTTC. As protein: CASSVAPSSYNEQFF.

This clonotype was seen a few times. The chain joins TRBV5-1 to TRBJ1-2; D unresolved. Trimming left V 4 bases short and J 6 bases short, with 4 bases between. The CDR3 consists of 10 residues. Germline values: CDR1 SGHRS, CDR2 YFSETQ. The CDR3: CASSPHGYTF. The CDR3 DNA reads TGCGCCAGCAGCCCCCATGGCTACACCTTC.

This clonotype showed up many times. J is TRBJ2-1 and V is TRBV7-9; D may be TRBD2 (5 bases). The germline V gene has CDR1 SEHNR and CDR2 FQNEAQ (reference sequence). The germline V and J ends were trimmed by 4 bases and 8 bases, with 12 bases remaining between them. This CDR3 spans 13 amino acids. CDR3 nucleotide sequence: TGTGCCAGCAGCTGGGGAGAGGCTTATGAGCAGTTCTTC. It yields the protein CASSWGEAYEQFF.

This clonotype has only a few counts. The CDR3 coding sequence is TGTGTGAAAGAGGGTGGGAACACAGATACGCAGTATTTT. Translating it yields CVKEGGNTDTQYF. The J gene is TRBJ2-3, the V gene TRBV2; TRBD2 is a possible D gene (5 bases). Per germline, CDR1 SNHLY and CDR2 FYNNEI. The CDR3 runs 13 residues.